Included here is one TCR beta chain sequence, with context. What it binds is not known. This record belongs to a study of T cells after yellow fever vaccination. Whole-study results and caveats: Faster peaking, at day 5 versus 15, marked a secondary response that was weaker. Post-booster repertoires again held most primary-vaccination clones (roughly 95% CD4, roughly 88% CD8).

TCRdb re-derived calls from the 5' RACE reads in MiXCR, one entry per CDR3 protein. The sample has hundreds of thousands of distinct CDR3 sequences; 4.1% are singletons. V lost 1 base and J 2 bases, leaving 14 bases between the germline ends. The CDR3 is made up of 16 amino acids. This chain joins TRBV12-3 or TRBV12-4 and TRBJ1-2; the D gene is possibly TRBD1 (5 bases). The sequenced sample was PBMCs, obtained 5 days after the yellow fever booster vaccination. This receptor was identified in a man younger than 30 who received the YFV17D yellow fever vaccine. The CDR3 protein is CASSLVGAGRNYGYTF. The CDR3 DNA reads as TGTGCCAGCAGTTTAGTTGGGGCCGGACGGAACTATGGCTACACCTTC.